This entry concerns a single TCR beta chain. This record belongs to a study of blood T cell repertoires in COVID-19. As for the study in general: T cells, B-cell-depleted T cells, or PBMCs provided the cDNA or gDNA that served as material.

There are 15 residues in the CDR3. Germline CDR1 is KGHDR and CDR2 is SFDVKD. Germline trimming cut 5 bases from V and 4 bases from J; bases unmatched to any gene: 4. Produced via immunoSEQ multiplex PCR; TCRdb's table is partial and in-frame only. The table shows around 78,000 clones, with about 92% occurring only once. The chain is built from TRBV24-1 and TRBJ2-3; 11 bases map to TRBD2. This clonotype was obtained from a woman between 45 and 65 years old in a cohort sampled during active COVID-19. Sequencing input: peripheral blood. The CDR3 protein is CATSGLGLAADTQYF. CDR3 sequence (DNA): TGTGCCACCAGTGGTCTGGGACTAGCGGCAGATACGCAGTATTTT.